This TCR beta chain was captured in a study of blood T cell repertoires in COVID-19. Whole-study context: Italy, Spain and the United States were the sources of the convalescent and acute COVID-19 samples. PBMCs, B-cell-depleted T cells, or T cells provided the cDNA or gDNA that made up the material.

Per the original methods: The authors estimated nucleated cell counts from reference gene primer amplification. The assay was immunoSEQ multiplex PCR, and TCRdb's table has in-frame clones only and misses some. The V and J calls and clone size were taken over from that table, and D and trimming were inferred from the DNA. The sample holds around 200,000 clones; more than 75% are singletons and the top ten take around 2.7%. In germline, CDR1 is MNHNS, CDR2 SASEGT. Trimming removed 0 bases at V and 2 bases at J, with 14 bases between. CDR3 length: 17 amino acids. The rearrangement joins TRBV6-1 to TRBJ1-5; D is uncertain. This sequence originates from a man aged 40-49 years with active or convalescent COVID-19. Sequenced: peripheral blood. Written as DNA, the CDR3 is TGTGCCAGCAGTGAAGCTGCTGGACTTTCTGGCAATCAGCCCCAGCATTTT. It codes for CASSEAAGLSGNQPQHF.